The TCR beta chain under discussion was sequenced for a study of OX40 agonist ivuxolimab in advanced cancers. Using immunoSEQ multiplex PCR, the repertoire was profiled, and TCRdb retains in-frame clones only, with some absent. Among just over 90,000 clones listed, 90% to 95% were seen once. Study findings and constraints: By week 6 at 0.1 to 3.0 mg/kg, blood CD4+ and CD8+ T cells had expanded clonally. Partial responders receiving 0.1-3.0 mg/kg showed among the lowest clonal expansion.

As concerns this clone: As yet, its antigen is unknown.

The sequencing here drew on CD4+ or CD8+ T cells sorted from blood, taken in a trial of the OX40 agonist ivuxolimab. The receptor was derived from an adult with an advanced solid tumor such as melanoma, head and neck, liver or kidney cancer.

The CDR3 DNA reads as TGCGCCAGCAGCCTAGACAGGGGCACTCAGCCCCAGCATTTT. It encodes CASSLDRGTQPQHF. The chain is built from TRBV4-3 and TRBJ1-5; the match to TRBD1 covers 8 bases. This CDR3 has 14 amino acids. The V segment lost 4 bases and the J segment 6 bases; nucleotides outside the gene matches: 5. Germline V gives CDR1 LGHNA, CDR2 YSLEER.